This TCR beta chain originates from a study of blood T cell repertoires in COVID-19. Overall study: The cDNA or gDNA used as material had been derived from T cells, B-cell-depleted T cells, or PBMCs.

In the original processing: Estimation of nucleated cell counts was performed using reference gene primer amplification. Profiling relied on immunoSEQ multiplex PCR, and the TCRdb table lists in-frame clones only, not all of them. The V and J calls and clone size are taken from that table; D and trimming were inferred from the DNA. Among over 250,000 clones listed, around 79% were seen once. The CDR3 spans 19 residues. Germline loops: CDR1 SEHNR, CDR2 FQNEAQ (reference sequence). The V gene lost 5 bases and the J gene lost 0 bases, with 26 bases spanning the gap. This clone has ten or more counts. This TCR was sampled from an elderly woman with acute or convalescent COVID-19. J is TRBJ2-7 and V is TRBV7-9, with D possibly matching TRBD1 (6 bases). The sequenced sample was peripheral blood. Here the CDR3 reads CASSPRGVSRDKSSYEQYF. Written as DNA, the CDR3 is TGTGCCAGCAGCCCCCGGGGCGTCAGCCGGGACAAGAGCTCCTACGAGCAGTACTTC.